This passage covers 20 T cell receptor beta chains from one sample sequenced in a study of blood T cell repertoires in COVID-19. Repertoires were generated with immunoSEQ multiplex PCR, while TCRdb's copy carries only in-frame clones and drops some. The table includes 200,000 to 250,000 clones, about 90% detected once. Material: peripheral blood. The source of these receptors is a man between 18 and 29 years old with active or convalescent COVID-19.

The chain employs TRBV11-3 and TRBJ2-3; 9 bases map to TRBD1. There are 15 residues in the CDR3. CDR1 is SGHNT, CDR2 YENEEA, per germline. V dropped 6 bases and J dropped 2; count of bases not matched to a gene: 6. CDR3 amino acids: CASSYRTGDTDTQYF. The DNA of the CDR3 is TGTGCCAGCAGTTACCGGACAGGGGACACAGATACGCAGTATTTT.

The chain couples TRBV9 to TRBJ2-1, with 7 nucleotides matching TRBD1. The V and J ends lost 0 bases and 10 bases, in that order; junction bases with no gene match: 4. This CDR3 has 13 residues. Germline V lookup: CDR1 SGDLS, CDR2 YYNGEE. CDR3 amino acids: CASSVGQGEEQFF. CDR3 DNA: TGTGCCAGCAGCGTAGGTCAGGGGGAGGAGCAGTTCTTC.

The gene calls are TRBV5-6 and TRBJ2-3, with a tentative D call TRBD2 (6 bases). V was cut by 5 bases and J by 1 base, with 11 bases left in between. The CDR3 totals 14 residues. Germline values: CDR1 SGHDT, CDR2 YYEEEE. The CDR3 protein is CASRTEGGTDTQYF. In nucleotides, the CDR3 is TGTGCCAGCAGAACGGAGGGCGGCACAGATACGCAGTATTTT.

The gene calls are TRBV11-2 and TRBJ2-1; D is perhaps TRBD2 (6 bases). V shed 5 bases and J shed 16 bases, with 15 bases lying between them. The CDR3 length is 11 residues. CDR1 is SGHAT, CDR2 FQNNGV, per germline. CDR3 region: CASSPGTLHFF. In DNA form, the CDR3 reads TGTGCCAGCAGCCCTGGGACTCTCCATTTCTTC.

The chain carries TRBV7-2 and TRBJ2-1, with 9 bases fitting TRBD2. The germline CDR1 and CDR2 sequences are SGHTA and FQGNSA. This CDR3 region has 16 residues. V shed 5 bases and J 12 bases; nucleotides not matched to a gene: 17. The chain's CDR3 is CASSPVGPSGASGQFF. The CDR3 DNA follows: TGTGCCAGCAGCCCCGTCGGACCTAGCGGGGCTTCTGGGCAGTTCTTC.

V gene TRBV14 combines with J gene TRBJ2-4; D remains unclear. The CDR3 contains 15 residues. Deletions cut 6 bases from V and 0 bases from J, with 12 bases between. Germline CDR1 SGHDN, CDR2 FVKESK. The CDR3 reads CASRYDKLAKNIQYF. In DNA, the CDR3 is TGTGCCAGCAGGTACGACAAGCTAGCCAAAAACATTCAGTACTTC. Together with reference TRBV14 and TRBJ2-4, the CDR3 gives the full variable domain: EAGVTQFPSHSVIEKGQTVTLRCDPISGHDNLYWYRRVMGKEIKFLLHFVKESKQDESGMPNNRFLAERTGGTYSTLKVQPAELEDSGVYFCASRYDKLAKNIQYFGAGTRLSVL.

V gene TRBV12-2 combines with J gene TRBJ2-1; the DNA was not used to check the table's D call, TRBD2. TRBV12-2 is a known pseudogene. There are 15 residues in the CDR3. For the CDR3, the DNA is TGTGCAAGTCGCTATAGTAGCGACCAGCACAATGAGCAGTTCTTC. It translates to CASRYSSDQHNEQFF.

This clone was recorded a few times. The DNA for the CDR3 is TGTGCCAGCAGTTCTGGGCCAGTCAGCTCTGGAAACACCATATATTTT. Its translation: CASSSGPVSSGNTIYF. The V call is TRBV6-6, the J call TRBJ1-3; the D is unclear. Germline loops: CDR1 MNHNY, CDR2 SVGAGI (reference sequence). With 4 bases removed from V and 0 bases from J, the gap between germline ends came to 13 bases. CDR3 size: 16 residues.

This clone was seen more than once but under ten times. The rearrangement joins TRBV25-1 to TRBJ2-3, with D possibly matching TRBD1 (6 bases). This CDR3 is 14 amino acids long. Trimming took 4 bases from V and 0 from J, leaving 8 bases between them. Germline CDR1 and CDR2: MGHDK and SYGVNS. CDR3 sequence (DNA): TGTGCCAGCAGTGGGACAGCTAGCACAGATACGCAGTATTTT. It translates to CASSGTASTDTQYF.

The gene calls are TRBV28 and TRBJ1-5, with D possibly being TRBD1 (6 bases). This CDR3 has 14 amino acids. The V gene lost 3 bases and the J gene lost 3 bases, with 9 bases spanning the gap. CDR1 is MDHEN, CDR2 SYDVKM, per germline. The CDR3 DNA is TGTGCCAGCAGTTTGGACAGTACCAATCAGCCCCAGCATTTT. Protein product: CASSLDSTNQPQHF.

This rearrangement joins TRBV19 to TRBJ1-1, with D perhaps TRBD1 (5 bases). This CDR3 comprises 14 residues. The V end lost 6 bases, the J end lost 4 bases, and 15 bases lay between the germline ends. Per the germline V gene, CDR1 is LNHDA and CDR2 is SQIVND (reference sequence). The CDR3 DNA reads TGTGCCAGTAGGCTCGGGCATAGGGGCACTGAAGCTTTCTTT. It yields the protein CASRLGHRGTEAFF.

The chain has TRBV4-2 and TRBJ1-2; D is ambiguous. This CDR3 is built from 11 residues. Germline CDR1 and CDR2: LGHNA and YNFKEQ. The germline V and J ends were trimmed by 0 bases and 8 bases, with 4 bases remaining between them. The CDR3 nucleotides are TGTGCCAGCAGCCAAGACGTGGGCTACACCTTC. This sequence encodes CASSQDVGYTF.

The V and J genes are TRBV19 and TRBJ2-2; D is possibly TRBD2 (5 bases). Germline CDR1 LNHDA, CDR2 SQIVND (reference sequence). V was pared by 6 bases and J by 4 bases, with 21 bases between. The length of the CDR3 is 17 residues. The DNA of the CDR3 is TGTGCCAGTAGCTCCCGACACCTACGGCGGGTCACCGGGGAGCTGTTTTTT. Amino acid sequence: CASSSRHLRRVTGELFF.

V gene TRBV28 combines with J gene TRBJ1-2; D is ambiguous. Germline loops: CDR1 MDHEN, CDR2 SYDVKM. The CDR3 is 12 amino acids. V was trimmed by 3 bases and J by 6 bases, leaving 8 bases between them. CDR3 bases: TGTGCCAGCAGTTTCCGGAGCCATGGCTACACCTTC. Translation: CASSFRSHGYTF.

The chain is built from TRBV7-2 and TRBJ1-1; tentative D call: TRBD1 (5 bases). The germline V gene has CDR1 SGHTA and CDR2 FQGNSA. The length of the CDR3 is 12 residues. The V end lost 1 base, the J end lost 10 bases, and 10 bases lay between the germline ends. The DNA for the CDR3 is TGTGCCAGCAGCTTAGTCGCTGGGGCAGCTTTCTTT. Translation gives CASSLVAGAAFF.

This rearrangement joins TRBV14 to TRBJ1-5; a possible D gene is TRBD1 (5 bases). V was cut by 0 bases and J by 6 bases, with 15 bases left in between. The germline CDR1 and CDR2 sequences are SGHDN and FVKESK. This CDR3 contains 16 residues. The CDR3 loop is CASSQDGEGNVQPQHF. CDR3 coding DNA: TGTGCCAGCAGCCAAGATGGGGAGGGGAACGTTCAGCCCCAGCATTTT.

This rearrangement joins TRBV5-1 to TRBJ2-6; TRBD1 agrees at 9 bases. After removal of 3 bases from V and 0 bases from J, the junction contained 7 bases not matched to a gene. Germline CDR1 reads SGHRS; CDR2 reads YFSETQ. This CDR3 has 18 residues. CDR3 in DNA: TGCGCCAGCAGCTGGGGTGACAGGGGGGCCTCTGGGGCCAACGTCCTGACTTTC. It translates to CASSWGDRGASGANVLTF.

This clone has a handful of counts. This chain joins TRBV6-5 and TRBJ1-1; 9 bases align to TRBD1. The length of the CDR3 is 15 residues. Germline trimming cut 6 bases from V and 0 bases from J; bases unmatched to any gene: 5. Germline V gene sequence: CDR1 MNHEY, CDR2 SVGAGI. DNA of the CDR3: TGTGCCAGCAGGCCTAACAGGGGGCTGAACACTGAAGCTTTCTTT. This sequence encodes CASRPNRGLNTEAFF.

This chain connects TRBV29-1 to TRBJ2-1; 10 bases are shared with TRBD2. V trimming: 4 bases; J trimming: 4 bases; junction bases outside the gene matches: 4. The CDR3 loop spans 14 amino acids. The germline V gene has CDR1 SQVTM and CDR2 ANQGSEA. Written as DNA, the CDR3 is TGCAGCGTTGCTACAGCGGGAGGGTACAATGAGCAGTTCTTC. Translated, it gives CSVATAGGYNEQFF.

This clone was detected once. The CDR3 sequence is CASSQGGQGLSGYTF. The DNA of the CDR3 is TGTGCCAGCAGCCAAGGGGGACAGGGGTTGAGTGGCTACACCTTC. J is TRBJ1-2 and V is TRBV3-1 (or the pseudogene TRBV3-2); 10 nucleotides line up with TRBD1. The CDR3 spans 15 residues. V shed 1 base, J shed 7 bases, and the junction held 6 bases outside the gene matches. Germline loops: CDR1 LGHDT, CDR2 YNNKEL (reference sequence).